This TCR beta chain derives from a study of T cells in Graves' hyperthyroidism and ophthalmopathy. Uncontrolled infection, other autoimmune disease, pregnancy or lactation barred patients from enrollment. The source material, RNA transcripts, was used to amplify TCR beta CDR3 regions. During a first-round RT-PCR of the TCR CDR3, the HTBI primer set was used. TCRdb re-derived calls from the multiplex PCR reads in MiXCR, one entry per CDR3 protein. The data contain about 400,000 distinct CDR3 sequences, around 15% of them seen just once; the ten biggest clones take up 25% to 30%. Notes on this clonotype: The antigen remains unidentified.

Study-wide results and caveats: Ophthalmopathy cases were set apart from stable hyperthyroidism by a 13 V-J model. Among clonotypes expanded in thyroid above 0.001, most were also found in blood.

Trimming left V 7 bases short and J 2 bases short, with 19 bases between. Germline assignment: CDR1 LGHDT and CDR2 YNNKEL (reference sequence). The length of the CDR3 is 16 residues. V is TRBV3-1 and J is TRBJ2-3; perhaps D is TRBD1 or TRBD2 (5 bases each). Source material: blood. This clonotype was obtained from a man in his forties or fifties with Graves' ophthalmopathy. CDR3 protein: CASTNAGEGTTDTQYF. The CDR3 nucleotides read TGTGCCAGCACCAATGCCGGAGAGGGGACCACAGATACGCAGTATTTT.